This T cell receptor (beta chain) appears in the sequencing data of a study of blood T cell repertoires in COVID-19. Study overall: Material from acute and convalescent COVID-19 was sourced from the United States, Italy and Spain. PBMCs, B-cell-depleted T cells, or T cells provided the cDNA or gDNA that made up the material.

This CDR3 has 14 amino acids. Trimming stripped 6 bases from V and 0 bases from J, with 12 bases between. CDR1 and CDR2 from the germline V gene are SEHNR and FQNEAQ (reference sequence). In the original workflow: Estimation of nucleated cell counts relied on the amplification of reference gene primers. Only in-frame clones appear in the TCRdb table, and some are missing; sequencing was by immunoSEQ multiplex PCR. V and J calls and clone size come straight from that table; D and trimming were deduced from the DNA. The sample contains tens of thousands of clones, over 70% of which appear only once. The sequenced sample consisted of peripheral blood. This chain uses TRBV7-9 with TRBJ2-7, with D maybe TRBD2 (5 bases). The TCR sequence derives from a human donor in a cohort sampled during active COVID-19. The chain's CDR3 is CASSLGSTSYEQYF. The CDR3 region has the DNA TGTGCCAGCAGTTTGGGGAGCACCTCCTACGAGCAGTACTTC.